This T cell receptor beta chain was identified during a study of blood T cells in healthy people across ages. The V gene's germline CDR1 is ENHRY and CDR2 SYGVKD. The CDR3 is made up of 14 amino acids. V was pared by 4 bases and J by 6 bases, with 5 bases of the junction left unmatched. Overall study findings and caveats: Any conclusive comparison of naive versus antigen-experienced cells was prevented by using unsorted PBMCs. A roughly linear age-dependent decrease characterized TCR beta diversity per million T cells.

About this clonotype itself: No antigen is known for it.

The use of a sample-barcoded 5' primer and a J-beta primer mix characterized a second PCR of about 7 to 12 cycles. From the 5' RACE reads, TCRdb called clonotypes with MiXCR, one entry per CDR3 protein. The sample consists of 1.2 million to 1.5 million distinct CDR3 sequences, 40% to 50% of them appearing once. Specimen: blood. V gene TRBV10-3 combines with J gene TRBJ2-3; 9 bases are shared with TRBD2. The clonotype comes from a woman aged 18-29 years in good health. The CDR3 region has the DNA TGTGCCATCAGTGGGGCGGGGGGGCCGGATACGCAGTATTTT. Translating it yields CAISGAGGPDTQYF.